A single T cell receptor beta chain is shown here with its context. The antigen is unknown. The entry originates in a study of T-cell reconstitution after alpha-beta-depleted transplantation in children. The study's findings and limits: At one year after transplant, newly produced T cells mostly accounted for T-cell counts and diversity. There were some patients whose high TCRbeta diversity at day 60 came from surviving recipient T cells and thymic progenitors.

Unique molecular identifiers were used to barcode this TCRbeta library. TCRdb called the PCR reads again in MiXCR, with one record for every CDR3 protein. The sample carries 700,000 to 950,000 distinct CDR3 sequences, around 17% recorded once. The source was PBMCs, mostly from graft donor cells, collected 360 days after TCRalphabeta/CD19-depleted stem cell transplant. The TCR originated in a male patient between 10 and 17 years old who had a stem cell transplant for acute lymphoblastic leukemia, so the T cells may come from the graft donor.

The CDR3 here is CASALAGSGKGVRGELFF. The CDR3 region has the DNA TGTGCTAGTGCCCTAGCCGGGAGCGGGAAGGGAGTTAGAGGGGAGCTGTTTTTT. The J gene is TRBJ2-2, the V gene TRBV12-5; TRBD2 matches 7 bases. The CDR3 sequence is 18 residues long. The trim removed 7 bases at V and 8 bases at J, leaving 22 bases unmatched. Germline CDR1 LGHNT, CDR2 FRNRAP.